The clone carrying this T cell receptor beta chain has a handful of counts. Its antigen is currently unknown. These data come from a study of identical twins. Whole-study findings and limits: Those out-of-frame alpha sequences shared by twins showed an excess of low generation probability.

With template switching, a universal primer site was added, and the cDNA carried unique molecular identifiers. TCRdb reprocessed the 5' RACE reads via MiXCR and lists one record per CDR3 protein. Of some 300,000 distinct CDR3 sequences listed, about 12% were seen once; the top ten hold 7.2%. The germline gives CDR1 SEHNR, CDR2 FQNEAQ (reference sequence). The CDR3 runs to 14 residues. Deletions cut 1 base from V and 4 bases from J, with 8 bases between. In addition, the sample was reused for a study of yellow fever vaccine responses in identical twins.

The clonotype was recovered from a woman between 18 and 29 years old in good health. This rearrangement joins TRBV7-9 to TRBJ2-1; D gene ambiguous. Sequenced sample: CD8+ T cells sorted from blood. The CDR3 DNA follows: TGTGCCAGCAGCTTAGGGGCCGGGTACAATGAGCAGTTCTTC. This codes for CASSLGAGYNEQFF.